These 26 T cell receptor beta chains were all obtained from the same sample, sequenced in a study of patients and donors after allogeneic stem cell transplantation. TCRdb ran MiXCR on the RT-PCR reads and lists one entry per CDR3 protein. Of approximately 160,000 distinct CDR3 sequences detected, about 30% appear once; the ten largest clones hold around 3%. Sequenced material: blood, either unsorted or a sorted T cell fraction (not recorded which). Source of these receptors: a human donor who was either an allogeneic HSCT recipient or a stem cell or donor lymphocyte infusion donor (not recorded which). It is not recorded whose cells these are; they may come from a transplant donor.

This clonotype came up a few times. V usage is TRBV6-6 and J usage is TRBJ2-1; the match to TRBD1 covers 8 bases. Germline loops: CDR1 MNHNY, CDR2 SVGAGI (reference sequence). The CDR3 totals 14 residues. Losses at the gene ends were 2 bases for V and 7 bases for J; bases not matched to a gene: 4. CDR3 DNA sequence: TGTGCCAGCAGTTACCCGGGACAGGATAATGAGCAGTTCTTC. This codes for CASSYPGQDNEQFF.

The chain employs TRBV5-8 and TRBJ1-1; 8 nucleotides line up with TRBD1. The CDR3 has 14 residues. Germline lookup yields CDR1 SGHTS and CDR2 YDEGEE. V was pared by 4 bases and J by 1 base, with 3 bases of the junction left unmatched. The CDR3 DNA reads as TGTGCCAGCAGCGTGACAGGGGCGAACACTGAAGCTTTCTTT. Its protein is CASSVTGANTEAFF.

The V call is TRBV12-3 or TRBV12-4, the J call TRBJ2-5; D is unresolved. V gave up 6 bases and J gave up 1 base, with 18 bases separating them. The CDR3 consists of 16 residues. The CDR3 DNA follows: TGTGCCAGCAGCCCGGCGAGGTGGGCTAGCCAAGAGACCCAGTACTTC. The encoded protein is CASSPARWASQETQYF.

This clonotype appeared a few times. CDR3 sequence reads: CAISEGLAGGGPYNEQFF. Here the CDR3 DNA reads TGTGCCATCAGTGAGGGGCTAGCGGGAGGCGGCCCCTACAATGAGCAGTTCTTC. This sequence joins TRBV10-3 and TRBJ2-1; TRBD2 agrees at 11 bases. The CDR3 has 18 residues. CDR1 and CDR2 (germline): ENHRY, SYGVKD. V lost 2 bases to trimming and J lost 2 bases; unmatched junction nucleotides: 8.

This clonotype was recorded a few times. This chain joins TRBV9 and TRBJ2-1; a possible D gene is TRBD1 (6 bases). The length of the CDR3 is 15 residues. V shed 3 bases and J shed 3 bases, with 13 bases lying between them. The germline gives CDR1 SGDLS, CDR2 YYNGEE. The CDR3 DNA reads TGTGCCAGCAGCGGACCCGCAGGGGACTACAATGAGCAGTTCTTC. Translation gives CASSGPAGDYNEQFF.

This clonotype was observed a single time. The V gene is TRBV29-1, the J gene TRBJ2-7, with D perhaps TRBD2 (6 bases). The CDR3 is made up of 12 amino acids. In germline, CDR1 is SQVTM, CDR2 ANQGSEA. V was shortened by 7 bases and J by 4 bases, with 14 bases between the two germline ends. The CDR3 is CSAWAGPYEQYF. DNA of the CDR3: TGCAGCGCTTGGGCGGGACCTTACGAGCAGTACTTC.

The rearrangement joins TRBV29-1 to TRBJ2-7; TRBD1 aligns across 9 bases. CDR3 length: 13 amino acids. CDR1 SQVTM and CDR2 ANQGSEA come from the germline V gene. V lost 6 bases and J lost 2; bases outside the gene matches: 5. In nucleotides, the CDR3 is TGCAGCGTCGCAAGGGACAGGGCCTACGAGCAGTACTTC. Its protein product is CSVARDRAYEQYF.

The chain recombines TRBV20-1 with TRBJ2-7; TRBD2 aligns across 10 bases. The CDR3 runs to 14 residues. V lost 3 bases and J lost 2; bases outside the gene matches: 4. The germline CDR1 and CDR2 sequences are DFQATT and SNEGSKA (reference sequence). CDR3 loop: CSARGTSAAYEQYF. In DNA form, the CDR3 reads TGCAGTGCTAGGGGGACTAGCGCCGCCTACGAGCAGTACTTC.

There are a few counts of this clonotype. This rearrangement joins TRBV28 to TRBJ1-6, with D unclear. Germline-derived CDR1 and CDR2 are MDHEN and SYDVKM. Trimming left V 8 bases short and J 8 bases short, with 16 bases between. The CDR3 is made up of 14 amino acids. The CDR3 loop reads CASRLTHSYSPLHF. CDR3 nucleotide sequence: TGTGCCAGCCGGTTGACACACTCATATTCACCCCTCCACTTT.

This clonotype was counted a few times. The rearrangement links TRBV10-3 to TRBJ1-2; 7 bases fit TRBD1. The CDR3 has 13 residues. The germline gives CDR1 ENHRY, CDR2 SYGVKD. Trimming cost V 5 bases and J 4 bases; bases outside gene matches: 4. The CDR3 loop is CAISPTGIYGYTF. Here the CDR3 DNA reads TGTGCCATCAGTCCGACAGGGATCTATGGCTACACCTTC.

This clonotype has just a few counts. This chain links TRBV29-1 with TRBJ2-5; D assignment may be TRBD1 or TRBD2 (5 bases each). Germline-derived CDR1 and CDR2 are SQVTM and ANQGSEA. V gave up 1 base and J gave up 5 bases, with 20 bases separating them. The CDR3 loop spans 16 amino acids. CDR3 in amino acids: CSVEGPGWDVYETQYF. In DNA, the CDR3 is TGCAGCGTTGAAGGCCCAGGGTGGGACGTCTACGAGACCCAGTACTTC.

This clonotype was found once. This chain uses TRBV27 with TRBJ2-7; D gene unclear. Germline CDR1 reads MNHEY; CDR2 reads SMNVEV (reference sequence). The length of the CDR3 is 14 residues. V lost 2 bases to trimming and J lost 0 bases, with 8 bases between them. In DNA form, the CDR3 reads TGTGCCAGCAGTTTAACCTGGGGCTCCTACGAGCAGTACTTC. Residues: CASSLTWGSYEQYF.

Here the CDR3 DNA reads TGCGCCAGCAGGGTGGGAAATGAAAAACTGTTTTTT. Amino acids: CASRVGNEKLFF. The chain carries TRBV5-1 and TRBJ1-4; D is undetermined. V gave up 5 bases and J gave up 5 bases, with 7 bases separating them. Looked up from germline, CDR1 is SGHRS and CDR2 is YFSETQ. The CDR3 is 12 residues long.

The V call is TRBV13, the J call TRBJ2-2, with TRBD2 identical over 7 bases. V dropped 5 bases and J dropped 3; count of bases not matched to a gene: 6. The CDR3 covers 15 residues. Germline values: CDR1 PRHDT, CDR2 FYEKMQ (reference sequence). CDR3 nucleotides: TGTGCCAGCAGCCTGGCTAGCGGAGACACCGGGGAGCTGTTTTTT. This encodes CASSLASGDTGELFF. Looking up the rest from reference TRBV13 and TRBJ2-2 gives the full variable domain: AAGVIQSPRHLIKEKRETATLKCYPIPRHDTVYWYQQGPGQDPQFLISFYEKMQSDKGSIPDRFSAQQFSDYHSELNMSSLELGDSALYFCASSLASGDTGELFFGEGSRLTVL.

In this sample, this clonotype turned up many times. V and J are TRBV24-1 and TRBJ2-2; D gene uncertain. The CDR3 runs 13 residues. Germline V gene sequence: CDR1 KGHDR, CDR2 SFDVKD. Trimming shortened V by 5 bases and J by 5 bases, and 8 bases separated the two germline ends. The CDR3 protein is CATSGQSTGELFF. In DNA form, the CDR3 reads TGTGCCACCAGTGGCCAAAGTACCGGGGAGCTGTTTTTT.

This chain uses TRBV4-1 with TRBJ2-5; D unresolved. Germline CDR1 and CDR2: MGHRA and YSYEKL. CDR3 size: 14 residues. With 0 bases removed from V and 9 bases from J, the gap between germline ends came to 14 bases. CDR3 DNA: TGCGCCAGCAGCCAAGATTTCCCCCTGGTTCCCCAGTACTTC. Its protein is CASSQDFPLVPQYF.

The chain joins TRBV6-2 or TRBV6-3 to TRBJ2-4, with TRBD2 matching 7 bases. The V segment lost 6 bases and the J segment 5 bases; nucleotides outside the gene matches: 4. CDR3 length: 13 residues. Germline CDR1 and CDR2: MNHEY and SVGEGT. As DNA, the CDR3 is TGTGCCAGCAGGCGAACTAGCGAAAACATTCAGTACTTC. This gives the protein CASRRTSENIQYF.

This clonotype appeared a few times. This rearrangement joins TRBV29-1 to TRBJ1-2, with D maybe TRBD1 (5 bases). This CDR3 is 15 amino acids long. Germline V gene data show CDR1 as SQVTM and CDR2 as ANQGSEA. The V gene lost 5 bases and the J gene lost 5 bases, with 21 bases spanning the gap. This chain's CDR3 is CSVTKGPGPGYGYTF. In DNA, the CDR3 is TGCAGCGTTACCAAAGGACCAGGGCCAGGGTATGGCTACACCTTC.

CDR3 in amino acids: CASSFWGQYNSPLHF. DNA for the CDR3: TGTGCCAGCAGTTTTTGGGGACAGTATAATTCACCCCTCCACTTT. The chain links TRBV28 to TRBJ1-6; 7 nucleotides match TRBD1. This CDR3 is 15 amino acids long. J gave up 4 bases and V 3 bases, and 3 bases lay outside the gene matches. Germline CDR1 MDHEN, CDR2 SYDVKM.

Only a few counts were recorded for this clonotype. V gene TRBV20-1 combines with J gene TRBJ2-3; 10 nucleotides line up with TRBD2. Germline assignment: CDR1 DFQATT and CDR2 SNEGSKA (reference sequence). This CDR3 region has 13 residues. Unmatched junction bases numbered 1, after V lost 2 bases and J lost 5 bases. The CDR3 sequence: CSARRLAGDTQYF. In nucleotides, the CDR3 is TGCAGTGCTAGAAGACTAGCGGGAGATACGCAGTATTTT.

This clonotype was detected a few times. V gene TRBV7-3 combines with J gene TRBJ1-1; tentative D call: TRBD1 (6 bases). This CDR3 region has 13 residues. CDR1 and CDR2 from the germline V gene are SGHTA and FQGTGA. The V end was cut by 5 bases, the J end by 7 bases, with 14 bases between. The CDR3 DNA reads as TGTGCCAGCAGCACAGGGCAGCAAGATGAAGCTTTCTTT. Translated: CASSTGQQDEAFF.

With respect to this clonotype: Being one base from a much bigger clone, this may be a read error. The CDR3, as DNA: TGTGCCAGCAGCCCCCTTACCGAATCACCCCTCCACTTT. This translates into CASSPLTESPLHF. This chain connects TRBV7-9 to TRBJ1-6; D gene uncertain. This CDR3 comprises 13 residues. V shed 5 bases and J shed 10 bases, with 12 bases lying between them. Germline assignment: CDR1 SEHNR and CDR2 FQNEAQ (reference sequence).

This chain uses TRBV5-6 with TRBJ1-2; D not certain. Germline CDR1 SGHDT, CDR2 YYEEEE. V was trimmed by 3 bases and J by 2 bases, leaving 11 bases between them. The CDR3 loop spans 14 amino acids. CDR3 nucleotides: TGTGCCAGCAGCTCCGGACTTTGGAACTATGGCTACACCTTC. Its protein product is CASSSGLWNYGYTF.

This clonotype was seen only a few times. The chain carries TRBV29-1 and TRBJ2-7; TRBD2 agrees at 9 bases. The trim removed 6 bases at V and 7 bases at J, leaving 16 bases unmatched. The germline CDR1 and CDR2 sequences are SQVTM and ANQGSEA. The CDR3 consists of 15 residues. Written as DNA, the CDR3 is TGCAGCGTAACTTCCAGGGGACTAGCAAATCAGGAGCAGTACTTC. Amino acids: CSVTSRGLANQEQYF.

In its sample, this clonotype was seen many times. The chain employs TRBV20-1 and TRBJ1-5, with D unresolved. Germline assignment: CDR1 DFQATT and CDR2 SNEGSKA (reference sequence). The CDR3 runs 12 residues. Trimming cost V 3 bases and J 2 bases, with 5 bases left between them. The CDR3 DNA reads TGCAGTGCTAGTCCCGGCAATCAGCCCCAGCATTTT. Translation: CSASPGNQPQHF.

The CDR3 nucleotides read TGTGCCAGCAGTCCCACGGTTCAGGGGAGCGAGACCCAGTACTTC. Protein: CASSPTVQGSETQYF. This chain uses TRBV12-3 or TRBV12-4 with TRBJ2-5; a possible D gene is TRBD1 (6 bases). This CDR3 comprises 15 residues. Trimming took 5 bases from V and 5 from J, leaving 18 bases between them.